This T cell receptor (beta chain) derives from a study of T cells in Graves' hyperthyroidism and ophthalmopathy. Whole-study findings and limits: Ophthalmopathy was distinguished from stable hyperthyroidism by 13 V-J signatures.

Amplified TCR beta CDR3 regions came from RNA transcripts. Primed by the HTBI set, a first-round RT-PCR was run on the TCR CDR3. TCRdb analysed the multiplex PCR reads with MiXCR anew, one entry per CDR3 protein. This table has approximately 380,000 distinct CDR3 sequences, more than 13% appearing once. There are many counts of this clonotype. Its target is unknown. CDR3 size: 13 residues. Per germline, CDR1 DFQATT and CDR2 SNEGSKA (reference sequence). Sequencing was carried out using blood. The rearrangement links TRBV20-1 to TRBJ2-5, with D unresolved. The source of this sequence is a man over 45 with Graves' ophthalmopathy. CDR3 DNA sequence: TGCAGCGGGCGGTCACCCAACTTTGAGACCCAGTACTTC. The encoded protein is CSGRSPNFETQYF.